These T cell receptor beta chains were read from a single sample in a study of Tregs in tolerant kidney transplant recipients. Produced via immunoSEQ multiplex PCR; TCRdb's table is partial and in-frame only. The table has about 56,000 clones, around 88% seen once; the top ten hold roughly 5.2%. The sample taken for sequencing was CD4+ T cells from blood. All receptors come from a human donor in good health. Both conserved end residues are part of each CDR3. A D gene is named only where the DNA matches it firmly. Clone size appears in some rows only: once, few, many, or a class for an expanded clone.

V gene,CDR3 length,clone size,D gene,J gene,CDR3 DNA,CDR3 protein
TRBV7-7,13,NA,TRBD1,TRBJ2-5,TGTGCCAGCAGCGAGGACAGGGCCGAGACCCAGTACTTC,CASSEDRAETQYF
TRBV6-1,20,NA,TRBD1,TRBJ2-2,TGTGCCAGCAGTGTCCGGGACAGGGGAGGTTGGAGTAGGAACACCGGGGAGCTGTTTTTT,CASSVRDRGGWSRNTGELFF
TRBV4-2,13,NA,NA,TRBJ2-3,TGTGCCAGCAGCCAAGATCTCGGGGTTTTGCAGTATTTT,CASSQDLGVLQYF
TRBV4-3,15,NA,NA,TRBJ2-3,TGCGCCAGCAGCCGGGGACAACTTAGCACAGATACGCAGTATTTT,CASSRGQLSTDTQYF
TRBV19,12,few,NA,TRBJ1-5,TGTGCCAGTAGTGACAGCTATCAGCCCCAGCATTTT,CASSDSYQPQHF
TRBV7-9,13,NA,NA,TRBJ2-1,TGTGCCAGCAGCTTAGCGGGAGCGGGTGAGCAGTTCTTC,CASSLAGAGEQFF
TRBV5-1,15,NA,NA,TRBJ2-2,TGCGCCAGCAGCTTGGCCTCAAGGGCCCCCGGGGAGCTGTTTTTT,CASSLASRAPGELFF
TRBV30,14,NA,NA,TRBJ2-2,TGTGCCTGGAGTCCCACAGGGTTCGCCGGGGAGCTGTTTTTT,CAWSPTGFAGELFF
TRBV19,15,NA,NA,TRBJ1-6,TGTGCCAGTAGTATAGGGATCTCCTATAATTCACCCCTCCACTTT,CASSIGISYNSPLHF
TRBV10-3,16,NA,TRBD1,TRBJ2-3,TGTGCCATCAGTGAGGGGGACAGAGTCAGCACAGATACGCAGTATTTT,CAISEGDRVSTDTQYF
TRBV6-5,12,NA,NA,TRBJ2-2,TGTGCCAGCAGTAGGGGAACCGGGGAGCTGTTTTTT,CASSRGTGELFF
TRBV30,14,NA,NA,TRBJ1-1,TGTGCCTGGAGTAGGGGGGGGATGAACACTGAAGCTTTCTTT,CAWSRGGMNTEAFF
TRBV6-5,14,NA,NA,TRBJ2-7,TGTGCCAGCAGTTACAGCGGGCCCTCCTACGAGCAGTACTTC,CASSYSGPSYEQYF
TRBV6-5,15,NA,NA,TRBJ1-2,TGTGCCAGCAGTTACACTGGACAGCAGGGCTATGGCTACACCTTC,CASSYTGQQGYGYTF
TRBV5-5,15,NA,TRBD2,TRBJ2-7,TGTGCCAGCAGCTTGGTAACTAGCGGGGACTACGAGCAGTACTTC,CASSLVTSGDYEQYF
TRBV7-2,16,NA,TRBD2,TRBJ2-5,TGTGCCAGCAGCCGGAGAATAGCGGGAGGCGGGGAGACCCAGTACTTC,CASSRRIAGGGETQYF
TRBV11-2,13,NA,NA,TRBJ1-5,TGTGCCAGCAGCTTCCAGGGAAGTCAGCCCCAGCATTTT,CASSFQGSQPQHF
TRBV4-1,17,NA,NA,TRBJ2-7,TGCGCCAGCAGCCAAACTCGTCAACCCCGGGACCGAAGGGAGCAGTACTTC,CASSQTRQPRDRREQYF
TRBV23-1,15,NA,NA,TRBJ1-5,TGCGCCAGCAGTCCCTTGAGGGACCGAGATCAGCCCCAGCATTTT,CASSPLRDRDQPQHF
TRBV29-1,13,NA,NA,TRBJ2-1,TGCAGCGTGACAGGGAGGGCCTACAATGAGCAGTTCTTC,CSVTGRAYNEQFF
TRBV15,18,NA,TRBD2,TRBJ2-5,TGTGCCACCAGCCCCCTGTGGGGACTAGCGGGAGACGGAGAGACCCAGTACTTC,CATSPLWGLAGDGETQYF
TRBV30,13,NA,TRBD2,TRBJ2-1,TGTGCCTGGACCCGGGACCTGGCGGGAGAAAAGTTCTTC,CAWTRDLAGEKFF
TRBV15,17,NA,NA,TRBJ2-4,TGTGCCACCAGCAGAGTAACAGGCCAACTAGCCAAAAACATTCAGTACTTC,CATSRVTGQLAKNIQYF
TRBV27,16,NA,NA,TRBJ2-7,TGTGCCAGCAGTAAGGTCCTCCCGGGGAGCTCCTACGAGCAGTACTTC,CASSKVLPGSSYEQYF
TRBV11-3,17,NA,NA,TRBJ2-7,TGTGCCAGCAGCTTAGGTGACCCCCTAGCCGCGGGGTACGAGCAGTACTTC,CASSLGDPLAAGYEQYF
TRBV19,15,NA,TRBD1,TRBJ1-1,TGTGCCAGTAAAGGGACAGGGATCTTTGGGGCTGAAGCTTTCTTT,CASKGTGIFGAEAFF
TRBV11-3,17,few,NA,TRBJ1-1,TGTGCCAGCAGCTTAGATTGGCCGGGGGCGGATCCTACTGAAGCTTTCTTT,CASSLDWPGADPTEAFF
TRBV19,13,NA,NA,TRBJ2-4,TGTGCCAGTAGTAGCCCTCGCCAAAACATTCAGTACTTC,CASSSPRQNIQYF
TRBV27,13,NA,NA,TRBJ1-6,TGTGCCAGCAGTTTGCAGGGAGAATCACCCCTCCACTTT,CASSLQGESPLHF
TRBV15,14,NA,NA,TRBJ2-5,TGTGCCACCAGCAGAGCGCTGGTTACGGAGACCCAGTACTTC,CATSRALVTETQYF
TRBV5-8,14,NA,NA,TRBJ2-7,TGTGCCAGCAGCTTGGGCACGACAGGCGCTTTGTTGTACTTC,CASSLGTTGALLYF
TRBV7-3,15,NA,TRBD1,TRBJ2-7,TGTGCCAGCAGCCCCGGGACAGGGAAAGAGAACGAGCAGTACTTC,CASSPGTGKENEQYF
TRBV11-2,15,NA,NA,TRBJ1-4,TGTGCCAGCAGCCGCTCCCTAGCAACTAATGAAAAACTGTTTTTT,CASSRSLATNEKLFF
TRBV4-2,14,NA,TRBD2,TRBJ2-1,TGTGCCAGCTCGACTAGCGGGACCCACAATGAGCAGTTCTTC,CASSTSGTHNEQFF
TRBV14,14,few,NA,TRBJ1-6,TGTGCCAGCAGCCCGGACAGCGGGAATTCACCCCTCCACTTT,CASSPDSGNSPLHF
TRBV15,14,NA,NA,TRBJ2-7,TGTGCCACCAGCAGAGCCAGAAAAACGGGCGAGCAGTACTTC,CATSRARKTGEQYF
TRBV5-1,16,NA,TRBD2,TRBJ2-7,TGCGCCAGCAGCTTAAGTACAGCGGGAGGGGGGGCCGAGCAGTACTTC,CASSLSTAGGGAEQYF
TRBV29-1,13,NA,NA,TRBJ2-3,TGCAGCGTTGAAACGGGGGGCACAGATACGCAGTATTTT,CSVETGGTDTQYF
TRBV5-6,16,NA,NA,TRBJ1-1,TGTGCCAGCAACCCCCTGGGGGACCATGAGAACACTGAAGCTTTCTTT,CASNPLGDHENTEAFF
TRBV7-3,14,NA,NA,TRBJ2-5,TGTGCCAGCAAAGCCAGTCCGTACCAAGAGACCCAGTACTTC,CASKASPYQETQYF
TRBV6-5,15,NA,NA,TRBJ2-5,TGTGCCAGCAGTAAAACCGACGGACGGGGGGAGACCCAGTACTTC,CASSKTDGRGETQYF
TRBV10-3,15,once,NA,TRBJ2-2,TGTGCCATCAGTGAGATAGCGGAGCAAACCGGGGAGCTGTTTTTT,CAISEIAEQTGELFF
TRBV7-2,14,NA,TRBD1,TRBJ2-7,TGTGCCAGCAGGAGGACAGGGACCTCCTACGAGCAGTACTTC,CASRRTGTSYEQYF
TRBV7-3,19,NA,NA,TRBJ2-6,TGTGCCAGCAGCCCTGAGGGACGGCGTAGCTTCTCTGGGGCCAACGTCCTGACTTTC,CASSPEGRRSFSGANVLTF
TRBV30,12,NA,NA,TRBJ1-1,TGTGCCTGGAAGATCACAGGGAGGAAAGCTTTCTTT,CAWKITGRKAFF
TRBV6-5,13,few,NA,TRBJ1-5,TGTGCCAGCAGTTGGGTAAGGGATCAGCCCCAGCATTTT,CASSWVRDQPQHF
TRBV10-1,16,NA,TRBD2,TRBJ2-7,TGCGCCAGCACAGGTCTAGCGGGGGCCCCGCCCTACGAGCAGTACTTC,CASTGLAGAPPYEQYF
TRBV11-2,14,NA,NA,TRBJ1-5,TGTGCCAGCAGCTTGGGCGGGGACAATCAGCCCCAGCATTTT,CASSLGGDNQPQHF
TRBV5-1,15,once,NA,TRBJ2-1,TGCGCCAGCAGCTGGGGGAGCGGGTCCTACAATGAGCAGTTCTTC,CASSWGSGSYNEQFF
TRBV2,15,NA,NA,TRBJ1-2,TGTGCCAGCAGGGGACTGGGGGGTATGAACTATGGCTACACCTTC,CASRGLGGMNYGYTF
TRBV28,13,NA,NA,TRBJ2-3,TGTGCCAGCAGTTTAATAGGGAGAAATACGCAGTATTTT,CASSLIGRNTQYF
TRBV7-3,14,NA,NA,TRBJ1-2,TGTGCCAGCAGCCCCATTACAGGGAACTATGGCTACACCTTC,CASSPITGNYGYTF
TRBV11-2,13,few,TRBD2,TRBJ2-7,TGTGCCAGCAGCCGAGAGCGGGGGGCCGAGCAGTACTTC,CASSRERGAEQYF
TRBV6-5,12,NA,NA,TRBJ1-1,TGTGCCAGCAGTTTGCGTGGGACTGAAGCTTTCTTT,CASSLRGTEAFF
TRBV11-3,15,NA,NA,TRBJ2-5,TGTGCCAGCAGCCCATCTGCGGGAACAGGAGAGACCCAGTACTTC,CASSPSAGTGETQYF
TRBV5-6,16,NA,TRBD2,TRBJ2-1,TGTGCCAGCAGCCCGAGGGGCGGGAGGGCCACCAATGAGCAGTTCTTC,CASSPRGGRATNEQFF
TRBV4-3,14,NA,NA,TRBJ1-2,TGCGCCAGCAGCCAAGAGGAGGAGAACTATGGCTACACCTTC,CASSQEEENYGYTF